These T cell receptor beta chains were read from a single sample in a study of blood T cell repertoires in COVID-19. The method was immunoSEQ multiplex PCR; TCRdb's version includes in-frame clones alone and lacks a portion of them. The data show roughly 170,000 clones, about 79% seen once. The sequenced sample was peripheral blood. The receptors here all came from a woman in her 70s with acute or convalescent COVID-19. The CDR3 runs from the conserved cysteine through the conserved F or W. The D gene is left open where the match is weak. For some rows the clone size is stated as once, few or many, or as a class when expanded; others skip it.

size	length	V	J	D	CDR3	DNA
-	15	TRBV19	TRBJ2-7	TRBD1	CASSPSGQGAYEQYF	TGTGCCAGTAGTCCATCCGGACAGGGGGCCTACGAGCAGTACTTC
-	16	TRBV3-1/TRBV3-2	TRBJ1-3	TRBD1	CASSQTGIFSGNTIYF	TGTGCCAGCAGCCAGACAGGGATTTTCTCTGGAAACACCATATATTTT
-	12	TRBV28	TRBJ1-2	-	CASSPPGYGYTF	TGTGCCAGCAGCCCCCCCGGGTATGGCTACACCTTC
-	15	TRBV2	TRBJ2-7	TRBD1	CASSERDRGAWEQYF	TGTGCCAGCAGTGAAAGGGACAGGGGCGCGTGGGAGCAGTACTTC
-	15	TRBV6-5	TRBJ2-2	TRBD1	CASRPDRGLTGELFF	TGTGCCAGCAGGCCCGACAGGGGGCTCACCGGGGAGCTGTTTTTT
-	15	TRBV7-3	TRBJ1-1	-	CASSLKGRGSTEAFF	TGTGCCAGCAGCTTAAAAGGGCGCGGGAGCACTGAAGCTTTCTTT
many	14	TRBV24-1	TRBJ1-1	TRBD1	CATRPGGMNTEAFF	TGTGCCACCAGGCCAGGGGGCATGAACACTGAAGCTTTCTTT
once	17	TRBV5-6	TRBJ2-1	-	CASSSKRFEAWYNEQFF	TGTGCCAGCAGCTCTAAGAGATTCGAAGCCTGGTACAATGAGCAGTTCTTC
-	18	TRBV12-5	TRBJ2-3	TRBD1	CASGLVLVTGQLTDTQYF	TGTGCTAGTGGTTTGGTACTTGTGACAGGGCAGCTCACAGATACGCAGTATTTT
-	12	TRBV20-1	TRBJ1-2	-	CSASEDSSGYTF	TGCAGTGCTAGTGAGGACAGTAGCGGCTACACCTTC
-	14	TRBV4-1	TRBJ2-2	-	CASSFRTGTGELFF	TGCGCCAGCAGCTTTCGGACTGGCACCGGGGAGCTGTTTTTT
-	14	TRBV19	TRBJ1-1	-	CASSVLTPTTEAFF	TGTGCCAGTAGTGTACTAACACCGACCACTGAAGCTTTCTTT
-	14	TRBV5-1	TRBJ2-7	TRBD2	CASSLLREGYEQYF	TGCGCCAGCAGCCTCCTGCGGGAGGGGTACGAGCAGTACTTC
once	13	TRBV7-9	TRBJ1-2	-	CASSFSSRADYTF	TGTGCCAGCAGCTTTAGTAGCAGGGCTGACTACACCTTC
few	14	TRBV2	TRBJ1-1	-	CASSVLGGLSEAFF	TGTGCCAGCAGTGTTTTAGGCGGACTCTCTGAAGCTTTCTTT
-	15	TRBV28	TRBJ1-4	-	CASTNSRVFNEKLFF	TGTGCCAGCACCAACTCTCGGGTCTTTAATGAAAAACTGTTTTTT
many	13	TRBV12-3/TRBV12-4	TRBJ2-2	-	CASVQEGTGELFF	TGTGCCAGCGTGCAGGAGGGGACCGGGGAGCTGTTTTTT
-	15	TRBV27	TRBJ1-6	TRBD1	CASSRGTDYNSPLHF	TGTGCCAGCAGCCGCGGGACAGATTATAATTCACCCCTCCACTTT
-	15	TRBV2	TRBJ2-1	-	CASSAQVGTHNEQFF	TGTGCCAGCAGTGCCCAGGTAGGGACACACAATGAGCAGTTCTTC
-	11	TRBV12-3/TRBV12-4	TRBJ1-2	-	CASRETVGYTF	TGTGCCAGCAGAGAGACAGTTGGCTACACCTTC
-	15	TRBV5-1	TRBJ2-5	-	CASSNPTGAQETQYF	TGCGCCAGCAGCAATCCGACAGGCGCCCAAGAGACCCAGTACTTC
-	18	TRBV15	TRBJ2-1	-	CATSRVEDLGMGRNEQFF	TGTGCCACCAGCAGAGTGGAGGACCTGGGAATGGGTCGCAATGAGCAGTTCTTC
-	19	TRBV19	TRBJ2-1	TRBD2	CASSRGLAGVTSSYNEQFF	TGTGCCAGTAGCCGAGGGCTAGCGGGGGTAACCTCTTCCTACAATGAGCAGTTCTTC
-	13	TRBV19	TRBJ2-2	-	CASKGHDTGELFF	TGTGCCAGTAAGGGACACGACACCGGGGAGCTGTTTTTT
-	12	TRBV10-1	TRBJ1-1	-	CASRGPNTEAFF	TGCGCCAGCAGGGGGCCGAACACTGAAGCTTTCTTT
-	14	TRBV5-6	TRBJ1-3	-	CASSSDSSGNTIYF	TGTGCCAGCAGCTCGGACAGCTCTGGAAACACCATATATTTT
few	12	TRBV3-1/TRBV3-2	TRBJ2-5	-	CASSSSGETQYF	TGTGCCAGCAGCTCGAGCGGGGAGACCCAGTACTTC
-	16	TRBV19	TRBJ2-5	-	CASSIIRGTDPETQYF	TGTGCCAGTAGTATAATTCGGGGGACAGACCCAGAGACCCAGTACTTC
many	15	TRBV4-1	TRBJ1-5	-	CASSQEGTSNQPQHF	TGCGCCAGCAGCCAAGAAGGGACAAGCAATCAGCCCCAGCATTTT
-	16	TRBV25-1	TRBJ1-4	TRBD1	CASSEAWTGTNEKLFF	TGTGCCAGCAGTGAAGCCTGGACAGGCACTAATGAAAAACTGTTTTTT
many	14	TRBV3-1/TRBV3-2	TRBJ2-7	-	CASSLEGSGAEQYF	TGTGCCAGCAGCCTAGAGGGGAGTGGTGCCGAGCAGTACTTC
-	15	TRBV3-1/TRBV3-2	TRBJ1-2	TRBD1	CASSRQGVGRYGYTF	TGTGCCAGCAGCCGACAGGGGGTCGGCCGGTATGGCTACACCTTC
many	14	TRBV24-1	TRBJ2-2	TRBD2	CATSPGGPPGELFF	TGTGCCACCAGTCCGGGAGGGCCTCCCGGGGAGCTGTTTTTT
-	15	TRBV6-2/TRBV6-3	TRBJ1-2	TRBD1	CASSRGSGTAHGHTF	TGTGCCAGCAGCCGAGGGTCCGGGACAGCCCACGGCCACACCTTC